The present TCR beta chain was sequenced within a study of T cells after somatic rescue of genetic block (dated by TCRdb to about 2020). Broadly, across the study: The study assessed how robust, over the long term, a T-cell system was when the system had developed through somatic rescue of a genetic block in T-cell development.

The trim is 1 base for V and 5 bases for J, with a gap of 9 bases between the germline ends. CDR1 and CDR2, per the germline V gene (reference sequence), are MNHEY and SMNVEV. Inclusive of the bounding cysteine and phenylalanine, the CDR3 is 14 residues long. Only CDR3 DNA remains: 42 bases, in frame from the first base. The library came from the immunoSEQ multiplex PCR assay. Imported from immuneACCESS, the table was reduced by TCRdb to in-frame sequences with V and J called. These copies leave out some clones; in studies compared against another copy, an unresolved V gene accounts for under half, and the cause of the remainder is not known. This sample gives 9,000 to 10,000 clones in total; around 69% of them show up just once. In total, the top ten clones hold roughly 23% of the sample. Worth noting for this clone: Its recognized antigen is unknown. The record has no base qualities; no much larger clone is one base away.

This TCR came from a boy aged 5-17 years. The chain was built from TRBV27 and TRBJ1-5; 6 matching bases give a weak D call of TRBD1. The sequenced sample consisted of peripheral blood mononuclear cells (PBMCs). The nucleotide sequence is TGTGCCAGCAGTTTATGGGGGGGCGATCAGCCCCAGCATTTT. Its product reads: CASSLWGGDQPQHF.